The source of this TCR beta chain is a study of CD8+ T cells in alopecia areata. Turning to the study itself: Treatment comprised oral tofacitinib, 5 to 10 mg twice daily, in treated patients. Findings and limits, study-wide: Clonality exceeded that of normal scalp in lesional scalp, most notably in alopecia totalis/universalis.

On this clone itself: Its antigen remains unknown.

V was trimmed by 0 bases and J by 5 bases, leaving 14 bases between them. The CDR3 has 15 amino acids. The germline gives CDR1 SGDLS, CDR2 YYNGEE. Extracted RNA was reverse transcribed into cDNA, the sequencing template. Repertoires were generated with immunoSEQ multiplex PCR, while TCRdb's copy carries only in-frame clones and drops some. This table has hundreds of thousands of clones, about 60% appearing once. The sequences come from CD4+ T cells sorted from blood, collected at week 0. The V call is TRBV9, the J call TRBJ2-5; weak D call: TRBD2 (5 bases). This clonotype was sampled from a human donor with alopecia areata. As DNA, the CDR3 is TGTGCCAGCAGCGTAGATCGGGGTAGAGGGGAGACCCAGTACTTC. This encodes CASSVDRGRGETQYF.